The clone carrying this T cell receptor (beta chain) was observed at least ten times. The source of the sample is a study of Graves' ophthalmopathy and Graves' hyperthyroidism. RNA transcripts yielded amplified TCR beta CDR3 regions. Second-round multiplex PCR followed a first-round RT-PCR using HTBI primers. TCRdb independently ran MiXCR on the multiplex PCR reads; one entry per CDR3 protein. Of 500,000 to 800,000 distinct CDR3 sequences in the sample, over 40% are singletons; the top ten hold more than 3%. Germline loops: CDR1 SGHRS, CDR2 YFSETQ. V was clipped by 2 bases and J by 10 bases, with 18 bases between them. This CDR3 is built from 14 residues.

The TCR was taken from an adult man with Graves' ophthalmopathy. The rearrangement links TRBV5-1 to TRBJ1-2, with D uncertain. Sequencing was done on a sample of peripheral blood. The CDR3 DNA follows: TGCGCCAGCAGCTTTGGCGGGAATTACCCTGACTACACCTTC. This translates into CASSFGGNYPDYTF.